The present T cell receptor beta chain was sequenced within a study of regulatory T cells in long-lasting Graves disease. This sample's time point: newly diagnosed GD, antithyroid drugs for less than 3 months. Extracted PBMC RNA gave rise to the TCR library. CDR3 regions were amplified by Arm-PCR using iRepertoire HTBI primers to build TCR beta libraries. Each CDR3 protein is one row after TCRdb ran MiXCR on the multiplex PCR reads. The sample contains hundreds of thousands of distinct CDR3 sequences, 12% of which appear only once. This clonotype was observed a few times. Trimming at V came to 6 bases and at J to 4 bases, leaving 22 bases not matched to a gene. The CDR3 has 19 amino acids. These records were also assigned to another study, of T cells in Graves' hyperthyroidism and ophthalmopathy.

This clonotype was sampled from a young woman with Graves disease. Specimen: peripheral blood mononuclear cells (PBMCs), collected at new diagnosis, from a patient treated with antithyroid drugs. The chain is built from TRBV12-3 or TRBV12-4 and TRBJ2-7; 9 bases line up with TRBD1. Written as DNA, the CDR3 is TGTGCCAGCAGGACATTCGGACAGGGGAGACCAGCGGGTCGTTACGAGCAGTACTTC. Translating it yields CASRTFGQGRPAGRYEQYF.